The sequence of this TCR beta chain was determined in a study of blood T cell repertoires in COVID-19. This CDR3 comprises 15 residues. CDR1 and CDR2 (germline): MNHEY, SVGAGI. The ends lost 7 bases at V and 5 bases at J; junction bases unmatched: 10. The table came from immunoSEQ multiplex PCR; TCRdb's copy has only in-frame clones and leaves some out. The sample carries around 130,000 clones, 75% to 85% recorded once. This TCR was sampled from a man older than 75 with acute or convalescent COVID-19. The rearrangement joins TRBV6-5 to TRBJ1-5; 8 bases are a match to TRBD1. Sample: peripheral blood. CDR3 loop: CASILDRGRYQPQHF. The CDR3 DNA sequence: TGTGCCAGCATTCTCGACAGGGGCCGTTATCAGCCCCAGCATTTT.